These 9 T cell receptor beta chains share one sample of origin, sequenced in a study of blood T cell repertoires in COVID-19. Data came from immunoSEQ multiplex PCR; TCRdb stores just in-frame clones and leaves some out. The sample gives tens of thousands of clones, 80% to 90% of which show up once; 1.5% to 2% is in the top ten. Sequences were obtained from peripheral blood. These receptors originate from a man aged 60-69 years with acute or convalescent COVID-19.

The CDR3: CASSFSWGEDTGELFF. For the CDR3, the DNA is TGTGCCAGCAGTTTCAGCTGGGGAGAGGACACCGGGGAGCTGTTTTTT. The chain links TRBV27 to TRBJ2-2, with D possibly TRBD2 on 5 matching bases. Germline V CDR1 and CDR2: MNHEY, SMNVEV (reference sequence). This CDR3 region has 16 residues. V was clipped by 3 bases and J by 3 bases, with 14 bases between them.

The chain has TRBV5-1 and TRBJ1-1; D call uncertain. Germline V lookup: CDR1 SGHRS, CDR2 YFSETQ. The V gene lost 2 bases and the J gene lost 14 bases, with 16 bases spanning the gap. The CDR3 runs 12 residues. The CDR3 protein is CASSFSGKVGFF. The DNA for the CDR3 is TGCGCCAGCAGCTTTAGCGGGAAGGTCGGGTTCTTT.

This clone was recorded only once. This sequence joins TRBV27 and TRBJ2-3, with 10 nucleotides matching TRBD1. V was pared by 3 bases and J by 5 bases, with 8 bases of the junction left unmatched. Looked up from germline, CDR1 is MNHEY and CDR2 is SMNVEV (reference sequence). This CDR3 region has 16 residues. The CDR3 spells CASSLLRDRGKDTQYF. CDR3 bases: TGTGCCAGCAGTTTGCTCCGGGACAGGGGTAAAGATACGCAGTATTTT.

The V call is TRBV30, the J call TRBJ2-1; 9 nucleotides agree with TRBD2. This CDR3 spans 14 amino acids. Trimming cost V 1 base and J 6 bases; bases outside gene matches: 4. The germline V gene encodes CDR1 GTSNPN and CDR2 SVGIG (reference sequence). The CDR3: CAWSAQRGANEQFF. The CDR3 DNA follows: TGTGCCTGGAGTGCGCAGCGGGGGGCCAATGAGCAGTTCTTC.

This clone was observed a few times. The junction departs from the called germline gene at one end, perhaps through a read error. V usage is TRBV18 and J usage is TRBJ1-2; 7 positions match TRBD1. Germline CDR1 reads KGHSH; CDR2 reads LQKENI. The CDR3 consists of 17 residues. CDR3 sequence reads: CASSPLPTGSRMDGYTF. The DNA for the CDR3 is TGTGCCAGCTCCCCACTCCCGACAGGGTCTAGAATGGATGGCTACACCTTC.

The chain combines TRBV30 with TRBJ1-1; 7 bases agree with TRBD1. Germline CDR1 is GTSNPN and CDR2 is SVGIG (reference sequence). The CDR3 runs to 11 residues. The V and J ends lost 5 bases and 9 bases, in that order; junction bases with no gene match: 6. The CDR3 coding sequence is TGTGCCTGGTATTCGACAGGGAAAGCTTTCTTT. It codes for CAWYSTGKAFF.

The J gene is TRBJ2-2, the V gene TRBV15; no firm D call. CDR3 length: 15 amino acids. The V and J ends lost 2 bases and 1 base respectively, with 8 bases between them. Germline CDR1 reads LNHNV; CDR2 reads YYDKDF (reference sequence). The CDR3 reads CATSRLVQNTGELFF. The CDR3 DNA is TGTGCCACCAGCAGATTGGTACAGAACACCGGGGAGCTGTTTTTT.

The chain has TRBV12-3 or TRBV12-4 and TRBJ1-1; a weak D match, TRBD1 (5 bases). This CDR3 is 13 amino acids long. The V gene lost 2 bases and the J gene lost 1 base, with 5 bases spanning the gap. Written as DNA, the CDR3 is TGTGCCAGCAGTTTAAGGGGGAACACTGAAGCTTTCTTT. Protein product: CASSLRGNTEAFF.

The chain recombines TRBV19 with TRBJ1-4; possible D gene TRBD1, 5 bases. Trimming removed 4 bases at V and 7 bases at J, with 16 bases between. The germline CDR1 and CDR2 sequences are LNHDA and SQIVND (reference sequence). The CDR3 length is 15 residues. CDR3 coding DNA: TGTGCCAGTAGTAGCTTACGGAAGGACACTGAAAAACTGTTTTTT. It codes for CASSSLRKDTEKLFF.